This paragraph reports one T cell receptor (beta chain). The data were taken from a study of blood T cell repertoires in COVID-19. Looking at the study overall: Samples representing acute and convalescent COVID-19 were sourced from the United States, Italy and Spain.

Trimming took off 5 bases at V and 3 bases at J, with 16 bases between the two ends. Germline V CDR1 and CDR2: LGHNT, FRNRAP. This CDR3 is 15 amino acids long. In the authors' workflow: Amplified reference gene primers provided the basis for estimating nucleated cell counts. Repertoires were generated with immunoSEQ multiplex PCR, while TCRdb's copy carries only in-frame clones and drops some. The V and J calls and clone size were taken over from that table, and D and trimming were inferred from the DNA. The sample consists of 340,000 or so clones, roughly 85% of them appearing once. Those enrolled, adults aged roughly 18 to 89 years, came from roughly 22 US areas. Allocation to cohorts depended on clinical history reported by the participants.

Material for sequencing was PBMCs or T cells enriched from blood (not recorded which). The origin of this receptor is a woman in her forties with acute COVID-19. This rearrangement joins TRBV12-5 to TRBJ1-1, with D possibly matching TRBD1 (6 bases). The DNA of the CDR3 is TGTGCTAGTGGTAAAGGGGGGGGTCAGCACACTGAAGCTTTCTTT. Translation: CASGKGGGQHTEAFF.